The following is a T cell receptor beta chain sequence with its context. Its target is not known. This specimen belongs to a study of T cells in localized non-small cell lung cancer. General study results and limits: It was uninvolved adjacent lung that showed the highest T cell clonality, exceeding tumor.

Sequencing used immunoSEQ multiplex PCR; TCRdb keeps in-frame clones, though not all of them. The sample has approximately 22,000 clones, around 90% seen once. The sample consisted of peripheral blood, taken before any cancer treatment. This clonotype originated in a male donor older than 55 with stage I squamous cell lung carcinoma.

In DNA form, the CDR3 reads TGCGCCAGCAGCCCCGGGGTGGAAGAGCAGTTCTTC. Translating gives CASSPGVEEQFF. The chain carries TRBV5-1 and TRBJ2-1, with D perhaps matching TRBD2 (5 bases). The CDR3 spans 12 residues. With 4 bases removed from V and 10 bases from J, the gap between germline ends came to 12 bases. Germline CDR1 SGHRS, CDR2 YFSETQ.